The entry that follows covers one TCR beta chain sequence. No antigen is known for it. The treatment denotes: oral pan-JAK inhibitor, 5-10 mg twice daily. The V gene lost 4 bases and the J gene lost 4 bases, with 16 bases spanning the gap. Per the germline V gene, CDR1 is MDHEN and CDR2 is SYDVKM. The CDR3 runs to 15 residues. The data belong to a study of CD8+ T cells in alopecia areata. Study background: Treated patients were given 5 to 10 mg oral tofacitinib twice daily. Whole-study results and caveats: In lesional scalp, particularly from alopecia totalis/universalis, clonality was higher than in normal scalp. The link between baseline CD8+ expansion and response remains uncertain with one nonresponder.

Extracted RNA was reverse transcribed, and the resulting cDNA served as sequencing template. The assay was immunoSEQ multiplex PCR, and TCRdb's table has in-frame clones only and misses some. This table holds roughly 110,000 clones, 45% to 65% found once. This sequence joins TRBV28 and TRBJ1-1; weak D call: TRBD1 (5 bases). This TCR derives from a human donor with alopecia areata. This specimen consisted of CD4+ T cells sorted from blood, obtained at week 24, from a patient treated with tofacitinib. CDR3 region: CASSSLDVRGTEAFF. The CDR3 DNA sequence: TGTGCCAGCAGTTCCCTAGACGTAAGGGGCACTGAAGCTTTCTTT. Filled out from reference TRBV28 and TRBJ1-1, the complete variable domain reads DVKVTQSSRYLVKRTGEKVFLECVQDMDHENMFWYRQDPGLGLRLIYFSYDVKMKEKGDIPEGYSVSREKKERFSLILESASTNQTSMYLCASSSLDVRGTEAFFGQGTRLTVV.